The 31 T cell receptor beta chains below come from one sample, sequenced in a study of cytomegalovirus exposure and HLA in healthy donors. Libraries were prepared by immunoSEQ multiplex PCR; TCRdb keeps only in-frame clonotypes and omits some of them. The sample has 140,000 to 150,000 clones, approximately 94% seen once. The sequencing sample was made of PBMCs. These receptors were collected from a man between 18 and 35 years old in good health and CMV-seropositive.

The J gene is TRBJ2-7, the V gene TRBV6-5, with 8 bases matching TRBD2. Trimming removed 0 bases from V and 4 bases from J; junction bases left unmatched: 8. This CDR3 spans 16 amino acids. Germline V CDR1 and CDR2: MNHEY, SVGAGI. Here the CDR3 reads CASSYSPSGLRYEQYF. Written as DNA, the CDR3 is TGTGCCAGCAGTTACTCCCCTAGCGGGCTCCGATACGAGCAGTACTTC.

CDR3: CSATRGTGGSGELFF. CDR3 coding DNA: TGCAGCGCAACTAGGGGGACAGGGGGATCCGGGGAGCTGTTTTTT. The rearrangement links TRBV29-1 to TRBJ2-2; 11 positions match TRBD1. This CDR3 spans 15 amino acids. Germline CDR1 is SQVTM and CDR2 is ANQGSEA. The V and J ends lost 7 bases and 6 bases, in that order; junction bases with no gene match: 10.

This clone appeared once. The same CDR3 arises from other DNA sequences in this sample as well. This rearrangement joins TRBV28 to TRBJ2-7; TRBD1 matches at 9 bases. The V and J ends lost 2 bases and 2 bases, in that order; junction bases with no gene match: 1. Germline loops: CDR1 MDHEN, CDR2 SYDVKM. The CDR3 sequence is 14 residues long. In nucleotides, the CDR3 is TGTGCCAGCAGTTTACGGGACAGGGCCTACGAGCAGTACTTC. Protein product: CASSLRDRAYEQYF.

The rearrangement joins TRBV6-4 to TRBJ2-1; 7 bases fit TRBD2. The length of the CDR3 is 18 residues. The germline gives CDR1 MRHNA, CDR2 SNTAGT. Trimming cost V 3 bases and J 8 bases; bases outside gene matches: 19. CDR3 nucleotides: TGTGCCAGCAGTGAGGGCAGCTTACCGCGGGAGTGTCAGGATGAGCAGTTCTTC. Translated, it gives CASSEGSLPRECQDEQFF.

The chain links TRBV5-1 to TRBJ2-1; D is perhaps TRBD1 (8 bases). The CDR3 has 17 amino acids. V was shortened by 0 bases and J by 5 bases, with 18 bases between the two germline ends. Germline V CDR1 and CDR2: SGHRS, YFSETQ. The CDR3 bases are TGCGCCAGCAGCTTGGCAGGGGGCGGGAGAGGCGACAATGAGCAGTTCTTC. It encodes CASSLAGGGRGDNEQFF.

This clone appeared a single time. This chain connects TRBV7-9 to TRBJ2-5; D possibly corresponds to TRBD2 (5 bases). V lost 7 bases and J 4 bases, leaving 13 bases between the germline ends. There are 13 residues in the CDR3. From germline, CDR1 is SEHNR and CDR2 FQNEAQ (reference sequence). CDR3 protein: CASTLRGSETQYF. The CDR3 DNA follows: TGTGCCAGCACTCTCCGGGGATCAGAGACCCAGTACTTC.

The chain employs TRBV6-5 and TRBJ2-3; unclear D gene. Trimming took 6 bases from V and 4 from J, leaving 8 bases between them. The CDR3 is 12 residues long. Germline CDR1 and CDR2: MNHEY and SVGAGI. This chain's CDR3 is CASRAPADTQYF. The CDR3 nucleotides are TGTGCCAGCAGGGCTCCCGCAGATACGCAGTATTTT.

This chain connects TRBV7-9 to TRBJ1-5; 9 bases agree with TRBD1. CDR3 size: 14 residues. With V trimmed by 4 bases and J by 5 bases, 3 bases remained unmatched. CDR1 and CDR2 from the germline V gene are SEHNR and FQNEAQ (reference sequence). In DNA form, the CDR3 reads TGTGCCAGCAGCTCAACAGGGGGCGATCAGCCCCAGCATTTT. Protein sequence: CASSSTGGDQPQHF.

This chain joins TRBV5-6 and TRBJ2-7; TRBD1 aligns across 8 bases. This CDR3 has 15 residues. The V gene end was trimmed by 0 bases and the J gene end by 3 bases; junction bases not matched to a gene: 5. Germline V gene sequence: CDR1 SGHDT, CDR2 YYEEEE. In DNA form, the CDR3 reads TGTGCCAGCAGCTTGGCCGGACAGGGCTACTACGAGCAGTACTTC. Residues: CASSLAGQGYYEQYF. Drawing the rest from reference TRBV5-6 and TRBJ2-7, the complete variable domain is DAGVTQSPTHLIKTRGQQVTLRCSPKSGHDTVSWYQQALGQGPQFIFQYYEEEERQRGNFPDRFSGHQFPNYSSELNVNALLLGDSALYLCASSLAGQGYYEQYFGPGTRLTVT.

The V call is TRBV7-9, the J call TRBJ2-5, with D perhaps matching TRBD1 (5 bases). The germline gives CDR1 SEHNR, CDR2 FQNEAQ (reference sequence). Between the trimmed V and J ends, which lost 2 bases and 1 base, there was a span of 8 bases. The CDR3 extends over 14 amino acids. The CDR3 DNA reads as TGTGCCAGCAGCTTATTAGGGGTCCAAGAGACCCAGTACTTC. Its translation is CASSLLGVQETQYF. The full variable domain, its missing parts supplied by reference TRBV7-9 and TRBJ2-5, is DTGVSQNPRHKITKRGQNVTFRCDPISEHNRLYWYRQTLGQGPEFLTYFQNEAQLEKSRLLSDRFSAERPKGSFSTLEIQRTEQGDSAMYLCASSLLGVQETQYFGPGTRLLVL.

In DNA, the CDR3 is TGTGCCAGCAGGATGAGGGGGCTTGGCTACACCTTC. Amino acid sequence: CASRMRGLGYTF. This chain joins TRBV6-6 and TRBJ1-2, with 7 nucleotides matching TRBD1. Germline V lookup: CDR1 MNHNY, CDR2 SVGAGI (reference sequence). V shed 6 bases, J shed 7 bases, and the junction held 5 bases outside the gene matches. This CDR3 is 12 amino acids long.

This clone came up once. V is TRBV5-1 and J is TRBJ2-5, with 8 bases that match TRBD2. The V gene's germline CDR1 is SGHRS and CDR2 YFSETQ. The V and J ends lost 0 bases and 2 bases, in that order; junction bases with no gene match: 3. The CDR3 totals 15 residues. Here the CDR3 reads CASSLGLARQETQYF. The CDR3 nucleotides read TGCGCCAGCAGCTTGGGACTAGCGAGGCAAGAGACCCAGTACTTC. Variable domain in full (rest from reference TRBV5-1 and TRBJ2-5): KAGVTQTPRYLIKTRGQQVTLSCSPISGHRSVSWYQQTPGQGLQFLFEYFSETQRNKGNFPGRFSGRQFSNSRSEMNVSTLELGDSALYLCASSLGLARQETQYFGPGTRLLVL.

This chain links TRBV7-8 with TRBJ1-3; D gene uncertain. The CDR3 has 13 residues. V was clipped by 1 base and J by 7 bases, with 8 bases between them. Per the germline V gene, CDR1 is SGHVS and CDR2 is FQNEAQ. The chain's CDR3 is CASSLVEANTIYF. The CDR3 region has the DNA TGTGCCAGCAGCTTAGTAGAAGCGAACACCATATATTTT.

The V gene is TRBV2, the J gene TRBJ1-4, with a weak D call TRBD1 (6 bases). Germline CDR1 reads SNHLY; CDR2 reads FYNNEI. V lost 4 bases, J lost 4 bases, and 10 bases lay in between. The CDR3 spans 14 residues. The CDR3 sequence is CASSARGFNEKLFF. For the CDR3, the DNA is TGTGCCAGCAGTGCCAGGGGCTTTAATGAAAAACTGTTTTTT.

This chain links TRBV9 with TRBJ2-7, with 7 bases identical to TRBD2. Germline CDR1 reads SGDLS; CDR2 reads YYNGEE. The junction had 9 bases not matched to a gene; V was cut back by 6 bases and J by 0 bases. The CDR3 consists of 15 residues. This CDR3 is CASTSGGSSSYEQYF. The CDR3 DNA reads TGTGCCAGCACCTCGGGGGGTTCGAGCTCCTACGAGCAGTACTTC.

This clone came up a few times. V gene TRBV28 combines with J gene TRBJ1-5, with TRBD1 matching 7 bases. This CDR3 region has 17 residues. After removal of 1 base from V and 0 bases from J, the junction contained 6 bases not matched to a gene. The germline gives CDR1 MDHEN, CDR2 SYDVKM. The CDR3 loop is CASSLYGQALSNQPQHF. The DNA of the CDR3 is TGTGCCAGCAGTTTATACGGACAGGCCCTTAGCAATCAGCCCCAGCATTTT.

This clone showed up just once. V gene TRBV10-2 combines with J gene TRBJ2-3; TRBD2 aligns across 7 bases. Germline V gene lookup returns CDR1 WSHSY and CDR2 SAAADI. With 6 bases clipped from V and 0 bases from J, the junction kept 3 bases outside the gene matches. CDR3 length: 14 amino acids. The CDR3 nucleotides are TGCGCCAGCAGAGCGGGATCTAGCACAGATACGCAGTATTTT. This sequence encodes CASRAGSSTDTQYF.

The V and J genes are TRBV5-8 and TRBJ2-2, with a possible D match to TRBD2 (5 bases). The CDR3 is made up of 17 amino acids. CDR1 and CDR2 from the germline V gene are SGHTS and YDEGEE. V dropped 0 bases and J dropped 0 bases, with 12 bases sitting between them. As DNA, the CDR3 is TGTGCCAGCAGCTTGGGGGGAGACCCAGCGAACACCGGGGAGCTGTTTTTT. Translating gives CASSLGGDPANTGELFF.

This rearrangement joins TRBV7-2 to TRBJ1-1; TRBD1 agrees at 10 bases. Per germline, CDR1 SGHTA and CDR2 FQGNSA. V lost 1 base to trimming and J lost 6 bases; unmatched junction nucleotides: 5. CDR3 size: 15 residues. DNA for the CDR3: TGTGCCAGCAGCTTAGAGACAGGGGGCCTCTCTGAAGCTTTCTTT. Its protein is CASSLETGGLSEAFF. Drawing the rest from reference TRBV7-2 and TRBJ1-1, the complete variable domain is GAGVSQSPSNKVTEKGKDVELRCDPISGHTALYWYRQSLGQGLEFLIYFQGNSAPDKSGLPSDRFSAERTGGSVSTLTIQRTQQEDSAVYLCASSLETGGLSEAFFGQGTRLTVV.

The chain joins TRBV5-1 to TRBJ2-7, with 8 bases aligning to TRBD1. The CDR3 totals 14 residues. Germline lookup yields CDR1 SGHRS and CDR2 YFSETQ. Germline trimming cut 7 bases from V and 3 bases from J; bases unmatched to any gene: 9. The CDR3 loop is CASCPRDRHYEQYF. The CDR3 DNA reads TGCGCCAGCTGCCCCCGGGACAGGCACTACGAGCAGTACTTC. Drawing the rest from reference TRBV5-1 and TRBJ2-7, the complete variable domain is KAGVTQTPRYLIKTRGQQVTLSCSPISGHRSVSWYQQTPGQGLQFLFEYFSETQRNKGNFPGRFSGRQFSNSRSEMNVSTLELGDSALYLCASCPRDRHYEQYFGPGTRLTVT.

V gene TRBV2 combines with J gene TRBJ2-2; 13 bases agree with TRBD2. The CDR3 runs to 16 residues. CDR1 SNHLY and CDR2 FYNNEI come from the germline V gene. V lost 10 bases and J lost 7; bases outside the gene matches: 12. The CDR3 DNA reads TGTGCCACCAAACTACTAGCGGGAGGGCCCGGCGGGGAGCTGTTTTTT. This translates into CATKLLAGGPGGELFF.

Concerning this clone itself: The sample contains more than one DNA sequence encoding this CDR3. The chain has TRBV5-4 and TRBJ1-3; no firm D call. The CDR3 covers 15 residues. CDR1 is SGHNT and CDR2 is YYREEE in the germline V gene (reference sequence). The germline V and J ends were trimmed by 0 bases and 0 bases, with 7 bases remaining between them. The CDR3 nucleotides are TGTGCCAGCAGCTTGGGACTGAGCTCTGGAAACACCATATATTTT. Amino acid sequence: CASSLGLSSGNTIYF.

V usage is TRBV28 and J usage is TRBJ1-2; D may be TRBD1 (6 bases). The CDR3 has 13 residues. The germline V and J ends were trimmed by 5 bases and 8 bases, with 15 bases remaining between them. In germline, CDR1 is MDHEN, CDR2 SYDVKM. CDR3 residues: CASSRTGFWGYTF. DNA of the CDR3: TGTGCCAGCAGTCGAACAGGGTTTTGGGGCTACACCTTC.

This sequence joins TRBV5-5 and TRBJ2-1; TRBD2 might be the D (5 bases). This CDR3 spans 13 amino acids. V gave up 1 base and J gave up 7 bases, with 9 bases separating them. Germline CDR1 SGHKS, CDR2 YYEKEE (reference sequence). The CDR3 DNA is TGTGCCAGCAGCTTGTACGAGGGAAATGAGCAGTTCTTC. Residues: CASSLYEGNEQFF.

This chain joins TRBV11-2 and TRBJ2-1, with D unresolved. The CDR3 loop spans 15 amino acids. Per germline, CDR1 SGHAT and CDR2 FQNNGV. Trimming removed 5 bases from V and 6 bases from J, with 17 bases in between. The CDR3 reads CASSPLPSRSNEQFF. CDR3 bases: TGTGCCAGCAGCCCCCTCCCATCGAGGTCCAATGAGCAGTTCTTC.

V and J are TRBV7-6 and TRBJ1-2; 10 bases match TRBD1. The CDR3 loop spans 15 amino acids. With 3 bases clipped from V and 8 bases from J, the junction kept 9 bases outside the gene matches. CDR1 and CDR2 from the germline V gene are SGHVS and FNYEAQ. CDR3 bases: TGTGCCAGCAGCTTGGAGACAGGGGGCGCCGACGGCTACACCTTC. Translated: CASSLETGGADGYTF.

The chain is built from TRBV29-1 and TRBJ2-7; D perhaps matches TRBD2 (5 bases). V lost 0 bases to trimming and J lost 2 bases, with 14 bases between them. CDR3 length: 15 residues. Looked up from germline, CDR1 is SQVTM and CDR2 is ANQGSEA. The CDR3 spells CSVEDPLGKTYEQYF. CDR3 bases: TGCAGCGTTGAAGACCCTCTCGGGAAAACCTACGAGCAGTACTTC.

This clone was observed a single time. Written as DNA, the CDR3 is TGTGCCAGTAGTAAGCCCGGGGTAGCGGGAGGCGAGCAGTTCTTC. Translating gives CASSKPGVAGGEQFF. The chain has TRBV19 and TRBJ2-1; 10 bases are a match to TRBD2. From germline, CDR1 is LNHDA and CDR2 SQIVND (reference sequence). The CDR3 length is 15 residues. Losses at the gene ends were 4 bases for V and 10 bases for J; bases not matched to a gene: 10.

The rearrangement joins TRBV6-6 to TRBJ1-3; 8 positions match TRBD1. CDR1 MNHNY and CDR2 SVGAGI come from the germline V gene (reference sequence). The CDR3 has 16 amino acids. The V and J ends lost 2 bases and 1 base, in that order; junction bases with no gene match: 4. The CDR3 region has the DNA TGTGCCAGCAGTTACGGGACAGGCCGTTCTGGAAACACCATATATTTT. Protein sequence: CASSYGTGRSGNTIYF.

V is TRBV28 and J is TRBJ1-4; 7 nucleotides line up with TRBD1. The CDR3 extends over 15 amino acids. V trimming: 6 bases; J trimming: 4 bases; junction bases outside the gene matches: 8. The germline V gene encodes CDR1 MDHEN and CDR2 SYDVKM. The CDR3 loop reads CASSPKGAFNEKLFF. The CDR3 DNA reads TGTGCCAGCAGCCCGAAGGGGGCGTTTAATGAAAAACTGTTTTTT.

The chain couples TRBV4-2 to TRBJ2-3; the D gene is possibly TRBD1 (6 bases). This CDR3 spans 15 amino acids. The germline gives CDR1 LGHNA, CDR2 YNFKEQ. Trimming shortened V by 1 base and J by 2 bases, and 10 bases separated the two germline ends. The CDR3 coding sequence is TGTGCCAGCAGCCAAGGACAGGAGAACACAGATACGCAGTATTTT. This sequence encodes CASSQGQENTDTQYF.